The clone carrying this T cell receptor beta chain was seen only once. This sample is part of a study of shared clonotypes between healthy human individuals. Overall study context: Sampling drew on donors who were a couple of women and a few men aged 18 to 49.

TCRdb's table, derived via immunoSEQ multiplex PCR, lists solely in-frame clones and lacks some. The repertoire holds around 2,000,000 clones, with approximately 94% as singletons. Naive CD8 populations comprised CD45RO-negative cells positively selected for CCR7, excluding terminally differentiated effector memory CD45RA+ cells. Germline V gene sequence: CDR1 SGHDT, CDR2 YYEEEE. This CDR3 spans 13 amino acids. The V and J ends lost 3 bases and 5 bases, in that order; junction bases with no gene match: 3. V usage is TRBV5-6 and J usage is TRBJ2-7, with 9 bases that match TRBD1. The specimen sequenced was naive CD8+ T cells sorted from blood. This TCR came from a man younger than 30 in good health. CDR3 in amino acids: CASSYGTGNEQYF. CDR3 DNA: TGTGCCAGCAGCTACGGGACAGGGAACGAGCAGTACTTC.